These 15 T cell receptor beta chains share one sample of origin, sequenced in a study of blood T cell repertoires in COVID-19. Sequenced by immunoSEQ multiplex PCR; TCRdb stores in-frame clones only, minus some. The sample includes fewer than 200,000 clones, roughly nine tenths seen only once; the top ten take under 2%. The sequencing sample was made of peripheral blood. The receptors were gathered from a man between 18 and 29 years old who had recovered from COVID-19.

This chain links TRBV21-1 with TRBJ2-3; the D call of TRBD1 is as the table states it, not checked on the DNA. TRBV21-1 is given as a pseudogene. The CDR3 spans 17 residues. The CDR3 DNA reads TGTGCCAGCAGTACAAGGAAGCCAGCAGGGATTGGGGATACGCAGTATTTT. Residues: CASSTRKPAGIGDTQYF.

The rearrangement joins TRBV29-1 to TRBJ2-3, with TRBD2 matching over 10 bases. The germline V gene has CDR1 SQVTM and CDR2 ANQGSEA. V gave up 0 bases and J gave up 4 bases; unmatched junction bases: 7. This CDR3 is built from 16 residues. CDR3 in DNA: TGCAGCGTTGAAGAACGAAGCGGGAGGGCCGCAGATACGCAGTATTTT. It is translated as CSVEERSGRAADTQYF.

V gene TRBV5-5 combines with J gene TRBJ1-2, with D possibly being TRBD1 (5 bases). The V gene's germline CDR1 is SGHKS and CDR2 YYEKEE (reference sequence). V lost 3 bases, J lost 1 base, and 7 bases lay in between. The CDR3 spans 13 residues. CDR3 nucleotides: TGTGCCAGCAGCTCCGACAGTAACTATGGCTACACCTTC. Protein product: CASSSDSNYGYTF. The full variable domain, completed using reference TRBV5-5 and TRBJ1-2, is DAGVTQSPTHLIKTRGQQVTLRCSPISGHKSVSWYQQVLGQGPQFIFQYYEKEERGRGNFPDRFSARQFPNYSSELNVNALLLGDSALYLCASSSDSNYGYTFGSGTRLTVV.

This chain links TRBV6-5 with TRBJ1-1; D is possibly TRBD1 (5 bases). The V end was cut by 8 bases, the J end by 0 bases, with 13 bases between. The CDR3 length is 14 residues. Germline V CDR1 and CDR2: MNHEY, SVGAGI. The CDR3: CASEKADMNTEAFF. In DNA, the CDR3 is TGTGCCAGCGAAAAGGCGGACATGAACACTGAAGCTTTCTTT.

The chain combines TRBV5-5 with TRBJ1-5; 8 bases fit TRBD1. With 4 bases clipped from V and 0 bases from J, the junction kept 6 bases outside the gene matches. CDR1 SGHKS and CDR2 YYEKEE come from the germline V gene (reference sequence). The CDR3 extends over 16 amino acids. CDR3 DNA: TGTGCCAGCAGCACCGGACAGGGATATAGCAATCAGCCCCAGCATTTT. Translation gives CASSTGQGYSNQPQHF.

J is TRBJ2-7 and V is TRBV5-6, with 7 nucleotides matching TRBD1. With 4 bases clipped from V and 3 bases from J, the junction kept 10 bases outside the gene matches. CDR3 size: 15 residues. Germline CDR1 and CDR2: SGHDT and YYEEEE. The CDR3 here is CASSVARDRGYEQYF. For the CDR3, the DNA is TGTGCCAGCAGCGTTGCCCGGGACAGAGGCTACGAGCAGTACTTC.

The chain links TRBV21-1 to TRBJ1-3; the DNA was not used to check the table's D call, TRBD1. TRBV21-1 is marked as a pseudogene. The CDR3 runs to 17 residues. The CDR3 loop reads CASTSGDPLGSGNTIYF. CDR3 nucleotides: TGTGCCAGCACCTCAGGGGACCCCCTGGGCTCTGGAAACACCATATATTTT.

The rearrangement joins TRBV6-5 to TRBJ2-5; 7 bases map to TRBD1. V shed 4 bases and J 2 bases; nucleotides not matched to a gene: 7. Looked up from germline, CDR1 is MNHEY and CDR2 is SVGAGI. The CDR3 contains 15 residues. The CDR3 DNA sequence: TGTGCCAGCAGTTTTGGACAGGCAACACAAGAGACCCAGTACTTC. Its protein is CASSFGQATQETQYF.

The chain combines TRBV7-9 with TRBJ1-1; D is undetermined. V shed 3 bases and J shed 1 base, with 9 bases lying between them. The CDR3 is made up of 14 amino acids. The germline V gene encodes CDR1 SEHNR and CDR2 FQNEAQ (reference sequence). CDR3 sequence: CASSFTEKNTEAFF. CDR3 bases: TGTGCCAGCAGCTTTACAGAAAAGAACACTGAAGCTTTCTTT.

CDR3 residues: CASSRGHGDSPLHF. The CDR3 nucleotides read TGTGCCAGCAGCCGGGGGCACGGGGATTCACCCCTCCACTTT. V usage is TRBV3-1 (or the pseudogene TRBV3-2) and J usage is TRBJ1-6, with TRBD1 as a possible D gene (6 bases). This CDR3 region has 14 residues. The V gene's germline CDR1 is LGHDT and CDR2 YNNKEL (reference sequence). The V gene lost 4 bases and the J gene lost 8 bases, with 12 bases spanning the gap.

The J gene is TRBJ2-5, the V gene TRBV4-1, with 11 bases that match TRBD1. Germline V gene sequence: CDR1 MGHRA, CDR2 YSYEKL. J gave up 3 bases and V 3 bases, and 3 bases lay outside the gene matches. The CDR3 covers 15 residues. CDR3 bases: TGCGCCAGCAGCCATCCGGGACAGGGGGAAGAGACCCAGTACTTC. Translating it yields CASSHPGQGEETQYF.

This clone was detected only once. The chain joins TRBV4-3 to TRBJ1-2; 8 nucleotides align to TRBD1. CDR1 LGHNA and CDR2 YSLEER come from the germline V gene. The CDR3 spans 15 residues. V lost 3 bases to trimming and J lost 6 bases; unmatched junction nucleotides: 9. CDR3 region: CASSQTQGARDGYTF. The CDR3 DNA sequence: TGCGCCAGCAGCCAGACCCAGGGGGCGCGCGATGGCTACACCTTC.

The J gene is TRBJ2-5, the V gene TRBV11-2, with 7 nucleotides matching TRBD1. CDR1 SGHAT and CDR2 FQNNGV come from the germline V gene. The CDR3 consists of 15 residues. After removal of 1 base from V and 5 bases from J, the junction contained 7 bases not matched to a gene. The CDR3, as DNA: TGTGCCAGCAGCTTAGGACAGGGTGGACGGGAGACCCAGTACTTC. The encoded protein is CASSLGQGGRETQYF.

The CDR3 loop is CASSLGGSYNEQFF. The CDR3 nucleotides read TGTGCCAGCAGTTTAGGGGGGTCCTACAATGAGCAGTTCTTC. The gene calls are TRBV28 and TRBJ2-1, with D possibly matching TRBD2 (6 bases). The V and J ends lost 2 bases and 1 base respectively, with 6 bases between them. From germline, CDR1 is MDHEN and CDR2 SYDVKM. The CDR3 extends over 14 amino acids.

The rearrangement uses TRBV19 and TRBJ1-3; no definite D call. The germline V and J ends were trimmed by 5 bases and 5 bases, with 25 bases remaining between them. The CDR3 length is 18 residues. The germline V gene has CDR1 LNHDA and CDR2 SQIVND (reference sequence). The CDR3 region has the DNA TGTGCCAGTAGTCCCGGGTTACGGGGAGACGCATCGAGAAACACCATATATTTT. This codes for CASSPGLRGDASRNTIYF.